One sample yielded the 10 T cell receptor beta chains listed below, sequenced in a study of graft-versus-host responses after intestinal transplantation. Profiling relied on immunoSEQ multiplex PCR, and the TCRdb table lists in-frame clones only, not all of them. Of fewer than 5,500 clones listed, 72% are singletons. Source: PBMCs, taken 510 to 550 days after intestinal transplant. The source is a human patient who received an intestinal transplant, so some T cells may come from the graft donor.

In this sample, this clone turned up a few times. The chain couples TRBV6-5 to TRBJ1-1; D gene ambiguous. CDR3 size: 12 residues. The germline V gene encodes CDR1 MNHEY and CDR2 SVGAGI. The germline V and J ends were trimmed by 2 bases and 1 base, with 2 bases remaining between them. The CDR3 DNA is TGTGCCAGCAGTTACAGGAACACTGAAGCTTTCTTT. Residues: CASSYRNTEAFF.

As for this clone: This same CDR3 is encoded by further DNA sequences in the sample. This chain joins TRBV7-4 and TRBJ1-5; TRBD1 aligns across 9 bases. V lost 5 bases and J lost 4; bases outside the gene matches: 3. The CDR3 is 14 amino acids. CDR1 and CDR2 from the germline V gene are SGHVT and SQSDAQ. Here the CDR3 DNA reads TGTGCCAGCAGCCTTGGGACAGGGAATCAGCCCCAGCATTTT. Protein sequence: CASSLGTGNQPQHF.

With respect to this clone: A much bigger clone sits one base away, suggesting this may be a read error. The J gene is TRBJ1-3, the V gene TRBV4-3; no clear D gene. The CDR3 runs 16 residues. V was shortened by 0 bases and J by 2 bases, with 11 bases between the two germline ends. Per germline, CDR1 LGHNA and CDR2 YSLEER. CDR3 sequence (DNA): TGCGCCAGCAGCCAAGAACAGTGTTTCACTGGAAACACCATATATTTT. As protein: CASSQEQCFTGNTIYF.

The chain joins TRBV6-4 to TRBJ1-1; D is possibly TRBD1 (5 bases). CDR1 and CDR2 from the germline V gene are MRHNA and SNTAGT. V gave up 0 bases and J gave up 6 bases, with 14 bases separating them. CDR3 length: 15 amino acids. The DNA of the CDR3 is TGTGCCAGCAGTGACTCCCCAGGGAAAGGGTCTGAAGCTTTCTTT. Translation gives CASSDSPGKGSEAFF.

V is TRBV4-3 and J is TRBJ2-3; 8 nucleotides line up with TRBD1. V was pared by 0 bases and J by 1 base, with 3 bases of the junction left unmatched. The CDR3 consists of 16 residues. Germline CDR1 LGHNA, CDR2 YSLEER. CDR3 sequence (DNA): TGCGCCAGCAGCCAAGATCCGGGACAGGGCACAGATACGCAGTATTTT. It yields the protein CASSQDPGQGTDTQYF.

Note on this clone: This likely traces to a read error, being one base from a far larger clone. The chain recombines TRBV5-5 with TRBJ2-3, with a tentative D call TRBD2 (6 bases). The length of the CDR3 is 16 residues. Germline V CDR1 and CDR2: SGHKS, YYEKEE (reference sequence). CDR3 sequence reads: CASSQDSGYAPDTQYF. The CDR3 nucleotides are TGCGCCAGCAGCCAAGACAGCGGGTATGCACCAGATACGCAGTATTTT. The whole variable domain, remainder taken from reference TRBV5-5 and TRBJ2-3, is DAGVTQSPTHLIKTRGQQVTLRCSPISGHKSVSWYQQVLGQGPQFIFQYYEKEERGRGNFPDRFSARQFPNYSSELNVNALLLGDSALYLCASSQDSGYAPDTQYFGPGTRLTVL.

J is TRBJ2-1 and V is TRBV6-6; 9 bases match TRBD1. The germline gives CDR1 MNHNY, CDR2 SVGAGI (reference sequence). V shed 6 bases, J shed 9 bases, and the junction held 6 bases outside the gene matches. The CDR3 runs 13 residues. For the CDR3, the DNA is TGTGCCAGCAGGGGGACAGGGCAACCTGAGCAGTTCTTC. Translation gives CASRGTGQPEQFF.

A few counts support this clone. This sequence joins TRBV5-1 and TRBJ1-1; no definite D call. V was trimmed by 2 bases and J by 8 bases, leaving 13 bases between them. The CDR3 totals 13 residues. The germline V gene encodes CDR1 SGHRS and CDR2 YFSETQ. This CDR3 is CASSLAARLEAFF. The CDR3 DNA sequence: TGCGCCAGCAGCTTAGCGGCCCGGTTGGAAGCTTTCTTT.

This clone was observed a single time. The chain joins TRBV6-1 to TRBJ2-2; D call uncertain. Looked up from germline, CDR1 is MNHNS and CDR2 is SASEGT. This CDR3 comprises 14 residues. The ends were cut back, 6 bases at V and 0 bases at J, with 8 bases in the middle. This chain's CDR3 is CASRFGTNTGELFF. The DNA of the CDR3 is TGTGCCAGCAGGTTCGGCACGAACACCGGGGAGCTGTTTTTT.

This chain uses TRBV5-6 with TRBJ1-2, with D perhaps TRBD1 (5 bases). Germline V gene lookup returns CDR1 SGHDT and CDR2 YYEEEE. The germline V and J ends were trimmed by 4 bases and 0 bases, with 16 bases remaining between them. This CDR3 spans 16 amino acids. The CDR3 DNA reads TGTGCCAGCAGCCTCGGTCGCGGGGGGACTAACTATGGCTACACCTTC. As protein: CASSLGRGGTNYGYTF. Drawing the rest from reference TRBV5-6 and TRBJ1-2, the complete variable domain is DAGVTQSPTHLIKTRGQQVTLRCSPKSGHDTVSWYQQALGQGPQFIFQYYEEEERQRGNFPDRFSGHQFPNYSSELNVNALLLGDSALYLCASSLGRGGTNYGYTFGSGTRLTVV.